This entry lists 24 T cell receptor beta chains sequenced from one sample in a study of CD8 T cells in Susac syndrome. The RNA, 0.5 to 1 ug, was put through reverse transcription using random hexamers. Each CDR3 protein is one row after TCRdb ran MiXCR on the immunoSEQ multiplex PCR reads. The table lists 150,000 to 200,000 distinct CDR3 sequences, approximately 94% of them singletons. Sequences were obtained from CD4+ T cells from PBMCs. Receptors were obtained from a human donor with multiple sclerosis.

J is TRBJ1-1 and V is TRBV18; a possible D gene is TRBD1 (5 bases). The V end lost 2 bases, the J end lost 2 bases, and 9 bases lay between the germline ends. Per germline, CDR1 KGHSH and CDR2 LQKENI. CDR3 length: 14 residues. The CDR3 reads CASSPLGTNTEAFF. CDR3 sequence (DNA): TGTGCCAGCTCACCATTAGGGACCAACACTGAAGCTTTCTTT.

The J gene is TRBJ1-5, the V gene TRBV3-1, with a weak D call TRBD1 (5 bases). Germline loops: CDR1 LGHDT, CDR2 YNNKEL (reference sequence). This CDR3 has 15 amino acids. The V end lost 1 base, the J end lost 3 bases, and 10 bases lay between the germline ends. This CDR3 reads CASSQGATDNQPQHF. The CDR3 DNA follows: TGTGCCAGCAGCCAAGGTGCGACAGACAATCAGCCCCAGCATTTT. Full variable domain (outside the CDR3, taken from reference TRBV3-1 and TRBJ1-5): DTAVSQTPKYLVTQMGNDKSIKCEQNLGHDTMYWYKQDSKKFLKIMFSYNNKELIINETVPNRFSPKSPDKAHLNLHINSLELGDSAVYFCASSQGATDNQPQHFGDGTRLSIL.

The chain carries TRBV27 and TRBJ1-3, with a tentative D call TRBD1 (5 bases). Trimming stripped 5 bases from V and 0 bases from J, with 11 bases between. This CDR3 has 15 residues. The germline V gene encodes CDR1 MNHEY and CDR2 SMNVEV (reference sequence). The CDR3: CASSPLGVSGNTIYF. The CDR3 region has the DNA TGTGCCAGCAGTCCATTAGGGGTCTCTGGAAACACCATATATTTT.

The chain carries TRBV7-8 and TRBJ1-5, with no clear D. Deletions cut 5 bases from V and 0 bases from J, with 14 bases between. This CDR3 has 16 amino acids. The germline V gene encodes CDR1 SGHVS and CDR2 FQNEAQ. The DNA of the CDR3 is TGTGCCAGCAGCCTTGAGGGAAAGTATAGCAATCAGCCCCAGCATTTT. It specifies CASSLEGKYSNQPQHF.

V usage is TRBV3-1 and J usage is TRBJ2-2; 12 bases align to TRBD2. The CDR3 runs 17 residues. CDR1 and CDR2 from the germline V gene are LGHDT and YNNKEL (reference sequence). Germline trimming cut 4 bases from V and 4 bases from J; bases unmatched to any gene: 7. This CDR3 is CASSRLAGGLRTGELFF. The CDR3 DNA is TGTGCCAGCAGCCGGCTAGCGGGAGGGCTCCGCACCGGGGAGCTGTTTTTT.

This chain joins TRBV10-2 and TRBJ1-1; D call uncertain. Trimming removed 2 bases at V and 4 bases at J, with 11 bases between. Germline CDR1 WSHSY, CDR2 SAAADI. The CDR3 runs 14 residues. CDR3: CASSERGIRTEAFF. The CDR3 coding sequence is TGCGCCAGCAGTGAGCGGGGTATTCGCACTGAAGCTTTCTTT.

This rearrangement joins TRBV7-6 to TRBJ2-3, with D hard to call. The CDR3 runs to 15 residues. V lost 5 bases to trimming and J lost 2 bases, with 14 bases between them. Germline V CDR1 and CDR2: SGHVS, FNYEAQ. In nucleotides, the CDR3 is TGTGCCAGCAGCCTTGACGGACGAACCACAGATACGCAGTATTTT. Translation gives CASSLDGRTTDTQYF.

V is TRBV7-2 and J is TRBJ1-5; D gene ambiguous. Germline V gene data show CDR1 as SGHTA and CDR2 as FQGNSA. This CDR3 spans 12 amino acids. Trimming shortened V by 5 bases and J by 3 bases, and 5 bases separated the two germline ends. CDR3 region: CASSPYNQPQHF. CDR3 bases: TGTGCCAGCAGCCCCTACAATCAGCCCCAGCATTTT.

V is TRBV5-1 and J is TRBJ2-7, with 10 nucleotides matching TRBD1. Germline CDR1 reads SGHRS; CDR2 reads YFSETQ. Losses at the gene ends were 4 bases for V and 8 bases for J; bases not matched to a gene: 6. The CDR3 extends over 13 amino acids. CDR3 amino acids: CASSTRDRGQQYF. In DNA, the CDR3 is TGCGCCAGCAGCACGAGGGACAGGGGACAGCAGTACTTC.

The chain links TRBV18 to TRBJ1-3; D call uncertain. V lost 0 bases to trimming and J lost 9 bases, with 9 bases between them. The length of the CDR3 is 13 residues. Germline V gives CDR1 KGHSH, CDR2 LQKENI. The DNA for the CDR3 is TGTGCCAGCTCACCACCTAATACCCTCACCATATATTTT. Translation gives CASSPPNTLTIYF.

The DNA for the CDR3 is TGTGCCAGCAGTTCCGGGACTAGCGGGGACATTCAGTACTTC. Residues: CASSSGTSGDIQYF. The chain recombines TRBV27 with TRBJ2-4; 13 nucleotides align to TRBD2. With V trimmed by 4 bases and J by 8 bases, 2 bases remained unmatched. The CDR3 sequence is 14 residues long. Looked up from germline, CDR1 is MNHEY and CDR2 is SMNVEV (reference sequence).

The chain uses TRBV25-1 and TRBJ2-1; 12 positions agree with TRBD2. Germline V gene sequence: CDR1 MGHDK, CDR2 SYGVNS. V lost 2 bases to trimming and J lost 4 bases; unmatched junction nucleotides: 0. CDR3 length: 15 residues. Here the CDR3 DNA reads TGTGCCAGCAGTGAACTAGCGGGAGGGTACAATGAGCAGTTCTTC. Translating it yields CASSELAGGYNEQFF.

The V and J genes are TRBV25-1 and TRBJ2-1, with 7 bases that match TRBD2. The CDR3 contains 14 residues. J lost 1 base, V lost 6 bases, and 3 bases had no gene match. Germline lookup yields CDR1 MGHDK and CDR2 SYGVNS. In DNA, the CDR3 is TGTGCCAGCAGACTAGCGAATTCCTACAATGAGCAGTTCTTC. It is translated as CASRLANSYNEQFF.

This CDR3 is CASSGPPFGNYGYTF. Here the CDR3 DNA reads TGTGCCAGCAGCGGACCCCCCTTCGGAAACTATGGCTACACCTTC. V is TRBV7-2 and J is TRBJ1-2; D remains ambiguous. Germline V gives CDR1 SGHTA, CDR2 FQGNSA. The CDR3 totals 15 residues. V dropped 5 bases and J dropped 2 bases, with 15 bases sitting between them.

The genes are TRBV30 and TRBJ1-2, with D maybe TRBD1 (5 bases). The germline CDR1 and CDR2 sequences are GTSNPN and SVGIG (reference sequence). V shed 3 bases and J shed 0 bases, with 20 bases lying between them. This CDR3 has 17 amino acids. This CDR3 is CAWSPLEGSGANYGYTF. Written as DNA, the CDR3 is TGTGCCTGGAGCCCACTTGAGGGGTCAGGAGCTAACTATGGCTACACCTTC.

In its sample, this clonotype was seen a few times. The V and J genes are TRBV19 and TRBJ1-5; TRBD1 might be the D (6 bases). The germline CDR1 and CDR2 sequences are LNHDA and SQIVND (reference sequence). This CDR3 is 18 amino acids long. V was trimmed by 6 bases and J by 2 bases, leaving 23 bases between them. The CDR3 is CASSKRSDSRAGNQPQHF. As DNA, the CDR3 is TGTGCCAGTAGCAAGCGATCGGACAGTCGGGCAGGCAATCAGCCCCAGCATTTT.

The chain carries TRBV29-1 and TRBJ2-3; 7 bases are shared with TRBD2. Trimming cost V 5 bases and J 2 bases; bases outside gene matches: 7. Germline V gives CDR1 SQVTM, CDR2 ANQGSEA. The CDR3 totals 14 residues. CDR3 in DNA: TGCAGCGTTTTGGGAGGGCCCAACACAGATACGCAGTATTTT. Protein product: CSVLGGPNTDTQYF.

The rearrangement links TRBV5-1 to TRBJ2-7, with 11 bases aligning to TRBD1. The trim removed 4 bases at V and 5 bases at J, leaving 8 bases unmatched. This CDR3 has 15 residues. The germline gives CDR1 SGHRS, CDR2 YFSETQ. The CDR3: CASSHTGTGGDEQYF. The CDR3 DNA reads TGCGCCAGCAGCCATACCGGGACAGGGGGGGACGAGCAGTACTTC. Based on the CDR3 plus reference TRBV5-1 and TRBJ2-7, the full variable domain is KAGVTQTPRYLIKTRGQQVTLSCSPISGHRSVSWYQQTPGQGLQFLFEYFSETQRNKGNFPGRFSGRQFSNSRSEMNVSTLELGDSALYLCASSHTGTGGDEQYFGPGTRLTVT.

V usage is TRBV12-3 or TRBV12-4 and J usage is TRBJ1-1; D is unclear. The CDR3 spans 12 residues. V was clipped by 7 bases and J by 4 bases, with 10 bases between them. DNA for the CDR3: TGTGCCAGCAAAGGAGACTTCACTGAAGCTTTCTTT. This codes for CASKGDFTEAFF.

The sample holds one count of this clonotype. The chain links TRBV20-1 to TRBJ2-1; D is possibly TRBD2 (6 bases). The germline V and J ends were trimmed by 6 bases and 7 bases, with 19 bases remaining between them. Per the germline V gene, CDR1 is DFQATT and CDR2 is SNEGSKA (reference sequence). This CDR3 has 14 residues. The CDR3, as DNA: TGCAGTGCAGGGGACTTAGCGTATAGTAATGAGCAGTTCTTC. It is translated as CSAGDLAYSNEQFF.

DNA of the CDR3: TGCAGCGTGGGGACCCCCGGCTACACCTTC. It is translated as CSVGTPGYTF. This chain joins TRBV29-1 and TRBJ1-2; D possibly corresponds to TRBD1 (5 bases). V shed 6 bases and J shed 8 bases, with 10 bases lying between them. Germline V gene lookup returns CDR1 SQVTM and CDR2 ANQGSEA. The CDR3 totals 10 residues. Drawing the rest from reference TRBV29-1 and TRBJ1-2, the complete variable domain is SAVISQKPSRDICQRGTSLTIQCQVDSQVTMMFWYRQQPGQSLTLIATANQGSEATYESGFVIDKFPISRPNLTFSTLTVSNMSPEDSSIYLCSVGTPGYTFGSGTRLTVV.

The gene calls are TRBV7-9 and TRBJ2-5; D is unresolved. This CDR3 comprises 13 residues. Between the trimmed V and J ends, which lost 6 bases and 1 base, there was a span of 9 bases. The germline V gene encodes CDR1 SEHNR and CDR2 FQNEAQ (reference sequence). The CDR3 DNA reads as TGTGCCAGCAGGATTGTCGGCCAAGAGACCCAGTACTTC. Amino acids: CASRIVGQETQYF.

The rearrangement joins TRBV3-1 to TRBJ2-7; perhaps TRBD2 as D (5 bases). The V end lost 0 bases, the J end lost 0 bases, and 12 bases lay between the germline ends. CDR1 is LGHDT and CDR2 is YNNKEL in the germline V gene (reference sequence). CDR3 length equals 16 residues. CDR3 residues: CASSQDSAQSSYEQYF. The CDR3 bases are TGTGCCAGCAGCCAAGATAGCGCTCAGAGCTCCTACGAGCAGTACTTC.

This rearrangement joins TRBV28 to TRBJ2-7; D may match TRBD1 or TRBD2 (7 bases each). The V gene lost 6 bases and the J gene lost 2 bases, with 17 bases spanning the gap. Germline CDR1 reads MDHEN; CDR2 reads SYDVKM. This CDR3 is built from 15 residues. In DNA form, the CDR3 reads TGTGCCAGCAGGGACAGACAGGGAGGGCCCTACGAGCAGTACTTC. This gives the protein CASRDRQGGPYEQYF. The entire variable domain, with the rest obtained from reference TRBV28 and TRBJ2-7, is as follows: DVKVTQSSRYLVKRTGEKVFLECVQDMDHENMFWYRQDPGLGLRLIYFSYDVKMKEKGDIPEGYSVSREKKERFSLILESASTNQTSMYLCASRDRQGGPYEQYFGPGTRLTVT.